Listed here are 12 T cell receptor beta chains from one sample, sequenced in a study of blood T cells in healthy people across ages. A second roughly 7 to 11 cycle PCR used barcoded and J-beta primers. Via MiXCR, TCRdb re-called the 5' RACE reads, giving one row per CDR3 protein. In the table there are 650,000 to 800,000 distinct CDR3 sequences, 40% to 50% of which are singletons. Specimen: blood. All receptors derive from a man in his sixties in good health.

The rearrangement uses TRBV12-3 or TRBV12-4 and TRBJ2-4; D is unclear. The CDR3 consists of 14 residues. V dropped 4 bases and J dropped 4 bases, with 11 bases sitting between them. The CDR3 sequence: CASSWTRSKNIQYF. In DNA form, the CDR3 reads TGTGCCAGCAGTTGGACGAGGTCAAAAAACATTCAGTACTTC.

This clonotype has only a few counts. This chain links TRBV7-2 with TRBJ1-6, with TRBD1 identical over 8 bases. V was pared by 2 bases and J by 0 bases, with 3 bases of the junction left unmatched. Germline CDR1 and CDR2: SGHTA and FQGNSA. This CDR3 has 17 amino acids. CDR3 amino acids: CASSLSTGGSYNSPLHF. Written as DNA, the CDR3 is TGTGCCAGCAGCTTAAGTACAGGGGGCTCCTATAATTCACCCCTCCACTTT.

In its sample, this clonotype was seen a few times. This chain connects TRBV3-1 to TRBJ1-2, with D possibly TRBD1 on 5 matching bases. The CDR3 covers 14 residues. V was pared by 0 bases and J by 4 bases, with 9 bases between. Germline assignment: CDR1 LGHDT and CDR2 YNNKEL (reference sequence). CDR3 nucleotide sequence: TGTGCCAGCAGCCAAGATGGGGCAGTCTATGGCTACACCTTC. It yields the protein CASSQDGAVYGYTF.

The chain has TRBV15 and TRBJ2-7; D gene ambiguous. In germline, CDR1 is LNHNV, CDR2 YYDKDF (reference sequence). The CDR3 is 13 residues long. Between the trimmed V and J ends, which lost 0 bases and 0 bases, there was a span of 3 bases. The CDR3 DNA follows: TGTGCCACCAGCAGAGACTTCTCCTACGAGCAGTACTTC. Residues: CATSRDFSYEQYF. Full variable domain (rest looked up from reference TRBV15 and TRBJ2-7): DAMVIQNPRYQVTQFGKPVTLSCSQTLNHNVMYWYQQKSSQAPKLLFHYYDKDFNNEADTPDNFQSRRPNTSFCFLDIRSPGLGDTAMYLCATSRDFSYEQYFGPGTRLTVT.

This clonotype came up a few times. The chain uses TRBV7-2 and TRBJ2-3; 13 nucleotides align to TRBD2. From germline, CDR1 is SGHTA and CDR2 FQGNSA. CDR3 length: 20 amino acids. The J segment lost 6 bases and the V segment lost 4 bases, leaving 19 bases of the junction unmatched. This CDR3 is CASSYHRKTRGLAGADTQYF. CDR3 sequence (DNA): TGTGCCAGCAGCTATCATAGAAAGACTCGCGGACTAGCGGGGGCTGATACGCAGTATTTT.

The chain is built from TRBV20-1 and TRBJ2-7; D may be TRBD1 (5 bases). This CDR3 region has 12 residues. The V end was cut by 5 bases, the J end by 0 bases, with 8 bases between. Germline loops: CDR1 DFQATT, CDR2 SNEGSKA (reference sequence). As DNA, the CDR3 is TGCAGTGCTGTAGACAGCTCCTACGAGCAGTACTTC. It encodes CSAVDSSYEQYF.

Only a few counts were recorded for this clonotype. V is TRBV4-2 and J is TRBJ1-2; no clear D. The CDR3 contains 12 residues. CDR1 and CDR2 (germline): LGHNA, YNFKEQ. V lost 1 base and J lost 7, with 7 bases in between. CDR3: CASSQGTCGYTF. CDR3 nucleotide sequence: TGTGCCAGCAGCCAAGGGACCTGTGGCTACACCTTC.

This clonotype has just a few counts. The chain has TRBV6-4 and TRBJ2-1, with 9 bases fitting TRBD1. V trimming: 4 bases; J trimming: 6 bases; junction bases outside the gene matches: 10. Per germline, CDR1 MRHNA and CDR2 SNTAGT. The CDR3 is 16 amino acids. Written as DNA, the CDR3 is TGTGCCAGCAGTGTGGCCCCGGGACAGGGAATCAATGAGCAGTTCTTC. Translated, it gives CASSVAPGQGINEQFF.

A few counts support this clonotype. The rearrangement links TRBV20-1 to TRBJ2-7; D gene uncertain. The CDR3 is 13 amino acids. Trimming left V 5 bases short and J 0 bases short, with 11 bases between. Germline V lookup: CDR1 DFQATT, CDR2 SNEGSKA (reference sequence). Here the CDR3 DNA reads TGCAGTGCTCACCTTGGGGTCTCCTACGAGCAGTACTTC. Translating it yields CSAHLGVSYEQYF.

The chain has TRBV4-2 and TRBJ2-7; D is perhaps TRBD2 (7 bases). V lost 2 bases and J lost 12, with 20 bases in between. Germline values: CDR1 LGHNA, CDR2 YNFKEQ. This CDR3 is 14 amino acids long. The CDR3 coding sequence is TGTGCCAGCAGCCAAAAGGGGGGGGATGACAGCCCGTACTTC. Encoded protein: CASSQKGGDDSPYF.

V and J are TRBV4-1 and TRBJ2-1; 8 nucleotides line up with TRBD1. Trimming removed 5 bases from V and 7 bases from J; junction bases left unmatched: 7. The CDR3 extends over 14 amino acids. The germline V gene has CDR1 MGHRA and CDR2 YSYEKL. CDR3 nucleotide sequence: TGCGCCAGCAGCTATCCGGGACAGGTAAATGAGCAGTTCTTC. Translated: CASSYPGQVNEQFF.

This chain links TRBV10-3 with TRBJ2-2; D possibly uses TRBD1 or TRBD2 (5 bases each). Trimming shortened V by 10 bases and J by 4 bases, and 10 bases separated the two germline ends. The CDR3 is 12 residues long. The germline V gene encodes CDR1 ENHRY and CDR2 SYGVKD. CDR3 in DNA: TGTGCCACCCGGGACCCCACCGGGGAGCTGTTTTTT. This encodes CATRDPTGELFF.